Below, 3 T cell receptor beta chains from the same sample are listed, as sequenced in a study of blood T cell repertoires in COVID-19. The table came from immunoSEQ multiplex PCR; TCRdb's copy has only in-frame clones and leaves some out. The data contain 150,000 to 200,000 clones, 75% to 90% of them singletons. Material: peripheral blood. These receptors originate from a human donor with acute or convalescent COVID-19. The donor label of this sample is uncertain.

This clone was counted between two and nine times. The gene calls are TRBV4-1 and TRBJ2-2, with TRBD1 matching 12 bases. Germline V gene data show CDR1 as MGHRA and CDR2 as YSYEKL. V lost 1 base and J lost 6; bases outside the gene matches: 3. This CDR3 is 16 amino acids long. CDR3 sequence (DNA): TGCGCCAGCAGCCAAGTGGGGACAGGGGGCTCCGGGGAGCTGTTTTTT. This codes for CASSQVGTGGSGELFF.

The chain carries TRBV4-1 and TRBJ2-1; 14 bases are a match to TRBD2. The ends lost 4 bases at V and 7 bases at J; junction bases unmatched: 6. The germline V gene encodes CDR1 MGHRA and CDR2 YSYEKL. The CDR3 has 16 amino acids. DNA for the CDR3: TGCGCCAGCAGCCGGACCCGACTAGCGGGGGGGAATGAGCAGTTCTTC. This codes for CASSRTRLAGGNEQFF.

The chain carries TRBV5-1 and TRBJ2-1, with 11 bases fitting TRBD1. Germline V lookup: CDR1 SGHRS, CDR2 YFSETQ. There are 16 residues in the CDR3. Trimming removed 4 bases from V and 7 bases from J; junction bases left unmatched: 10. For the CDR3, the DNA is TGCGCCAGCAGCGATGGACAGGGGGCCAGGAGTAATGAGCAGTTCTTC. This codes for CASSDGQGARSNEQFF.